The T cell receptor (beta chain) described here comes from a study of blood T cell repertoires in COVID-19. This clone showed up just a few times. Trimming removed 5 bases from V and 4 bases from J; junction bases left unmatched: 11. Germline CDR1 and CDR2: SGHTA and FQGTGA. The CDR3 loop spans 16 amino acids. Here immunoSEQ multiplex PCR was the method, and the copy in TCRdb shows in-frame clones only, minus some. The sample lists 150,000 to 170,000 clones, around 84% occurring once. This chain joins TRBV7-3 and TRBJ2-1; 7 nucleotides line up with TRBD2. The source material was peripheral blood. The source is a woman in her sixties with COVID-19, enrolled during active disease. The CDR3 loop is CASSPMGEGPYNEQFF. In DNA form, the CDR3 reads TGTGCCAGCAGCCCCATGGGGGAGGGCCCTTACAATGAGCAGTTCTTC.